The T cell receptor (beta chain) described here comes from a study of response to subunit inactivated influenza vaccine listed by TCRdb under 2018. In terms of the full investigation: The study used deep quantitative T cell receptor repertoire profiling to track responses to a trivalent subunit inactivated influenza vaccine.

Study-wide findings and limitations: It was suggested by the authors that each seasonal influenza vaccination may recruit only a limited number of new T cells.

In regard to this clonotype: It has no known antigen specificity. No base quality information exists; no much larger clone differs at one position.

The V end gives up 6 bases and the J end 9 bases, leaving 12 bases in the junction not matched to a gene. There are 14 amino acids in the CDR3, from cysteine to phenylalanine inclusive. Only CDR3 DNA remains: 42 bases, in frame from the first base. The germline V gene gives CDR1 as MNHEY and CDR2 as SVGEGT. The library relied on RT-PCR. The sequencer listed for this sample is Illumina HiSeq 2500. TCRdb reanalyzed the raw reads on its own, using fastp at Q25 for trimming and MiXCR for clone calling, and kept in-frame beta chains. Rows matching on CDR3 protein sequence are summarized as one entry with the most common DNA and genes. This sample holds a few hundred thousand distinct CDR3 sequences; 21% were observed only once. The ten largest clones represent roughly a tenth of the sample.

The chain employs TRBV6-2 or TRBV6-3 and TRBJ1-1; TRBD1 fits 8 bases in the junction. Source: PBMCs from blood, taken about 19 months after vaccination. The clonotype originates from a man between 50 and 70 years old who received an inactivated influenza vaccine. Donor details come from another sample of the same person, matched by shared clones. The DNA sequence is given as TGTGCCAGCAGGTCTCAACGGACAGGGATTCAAGCTTTCTTT. Its protein product is CASRSQRTGIQAFF.